This T cell receptor beta chain was identified in a study of blood T cell repertoires in COVID-19. Whole-study context: Sources were T cells, B-cell-depleted T cells, or PBMCs; the material itself was cDNA or gDNA.

Germline-derived CDR1 and CDR2 are MNHNS and SASEGT. Trimming at V came to 4 bases and at J to 4 bases, leaving 10 bases not matched to a gene. The CDR3 extends over 16 amino acids. Per the authors' pipeline: Amplification from reference gene primers served as the basis for estimated nucleated cell counts. Sequencing used immunoSEQ multiplex PCR; TCRdb keeps in-frame clones, though not all of them. V, J and clone size reflect that table, while D and trimming were determined from the DNA. The repertoire holds under 250,000 clones, with around four fifths as singletons. The chain employs TRBV6-1 and TRBJ1-3; 7 nucleotides match TRBD1. This TCR derives from a woman in her fifties or sixties with acute or convalescent COVID-19. The sample consisted of peripheral blood. CDR3 in DNA: TGTGCCAGCAGTGGAGGGACAGCCGGGAGAGGAAACACCATATATTTT. This gives the protein CASSGGTAGRGNTIYF.